These T cell receptor beta chains were read from a single sample in a study of blood T cell repertoires in COVID-19. Assay: immunoSEQ multiplex PCR; the TCRdb copy retains only in-frame clones and omits some. The data show approximately 180,000 clones, around 85% seen once. What was sequenced was peripheral blood. The receptor source for this set is a human donor with active or convalescent COVID-19. The donor label of this sample is uncertain. CDR3s leave out the opening cysteine and the closing phenylalanine or tryptophan.

j_gene: TRBJ2-3
v_gene: TRBV6-5
CDR3aa: ASSYGGGVVADTQY

j_gene: TRBJ1-6
v_gene: TRBV19
CDR3aa: ASSPTGGRLSPLH

j_gene: TRBJ1-2
v_gene: TRBV3-1/TRBV3-2
CDR3aa: ASSQGGRVGYT

j_gene: TRBJ1-4
v_gene: TRBV7-2
CDR3aa: ASAGRGGNEKLF

j_gene: TRBJ1-4
v_gene: TRBV19
CDR3aa: ASSWTVTGLKLF

j_gene: TRBJ1-4
v_gene: TRBV4-3
CDR3aa: ASSQEEVTSTNEKLF

j_gene: TRBJ1-1
v_gene: TRBV11-2
CDR3aa: ASSPRGGPHTEAF

j_gene: TRBJ2-3
v_gene: TRBV24-1
CDR3aa: ATSDPRDTQY

j_gene: TRBJ1-5
v_gene: TRBV2
CDR3aa: ASNWDRANQPQH

j_gene: TRBJ2-3
v_gene: TRBV2
CDR3aa: ASSLKRDRSVSTDTQY

j_gene: TRBJ1-1
v_gene: TRBV7-9
CDR3aa: ASSLRITIGTGDTEAF

j_gene: TRBJ2-1
v_gene: TRBV5-1
CDR3aa: ASSLLWRAGVGNEQF

j_gene: TRBJ1-6
v_gene: TRBV9
CDR3aa: ASSVGTGGRNSPLH

j_gene: TRBJ1-2
v_gene: TRBV19
CDR3aa: ASTPFGGVGYT

j_gene: TRBJ2-5
v_gene: TRBV3-1/TRBV3-2
CDR3aa: ASSRKKTTSATEETQY

j_gene: TRBJ1-5
v_gene: TRBV2
CDR3aa: ASRGTDQPQH

j_gene: TRBJ2-7
v_gene: TRBV15
CDR3aa: ATSARNRGGSYEQY